The 4 T cell receptor beta chains reported below all come from one sample, sequenced in a study of response to subunit inactivated influenza vaccine. TCRdb re-called the RT-PCR reads with MiXCR, one entry per CDR3 protein. The sample lists around 500,000 distinct CDR3 sequences; roughly 9.7% were seen once. The source was PBMCs from blood, collected roughly 46 days after vaccination. These receptors originate from a man aged 45-60 years who received an inactivated influenza vaccine.

This clonotype was seen a few times. The chain employs TRBV10-3 and TRBJ2-5, with TRBD1 as a possible D gene (6 bases). The germline CDR1 and CDR2 sequences are ENHRY and SYGVKD. The CDR3 consists of 13 residues. Trimming took off 2 bases at V and 2 bases at J, with 6 bases between the two ends. As DNA, the CDR3 is TGTGCCATCAGTGAGGACAGGCAAGAGACCCAGTACTTC. It codes for CAISEDRQETQYF.

As DNA, the CDR3 is TGTGCCACCAGTGGGGCAATGAACACTGAAGCTTTCTTT. This encodes CATSGAMNTEAFF. The rearrangement joins TRBV24-1 to TRBJ1-1; D remains ambiguous. This CDR3 is built from 13 residues. Germline CDR1 reads KGHDR; CDR2 reads SFDVKD. Between the trimmed V and J ends, which lost 5 bases and 0 bases, there was a span of 6 bases.

The chain combines TRBV4-2 with TRBJ2-2; 7 positions match TRBD1. CDR3 size: 14 residues. Germline values: CDR1 LGHNA, CDR2 YNFKEQ. Trimming at V came to 3 bases and at J to 7 bases, leaving 5 bases not matched to a gene. DNA of the CDR3: TGTGCCAGCAGCCAGGAGACAGGGAGCGGGGAGCTGTTTTTT. Translating it yields CASSQETGSGELFF.

This clonotype came up a few times. The rearrangement links TRBV6-5 to TRBJ1-6; a possible D gene is TRBD1 (5 bases). From germline, CDR1 is MNHEY and CDR2 SVGAGI. V was trimmed by 3 bases and J by 7 bases, leaving 13 bases between them. The CDR3 covers 15 residues. CDR3 DNA sequence: TGTGCCAGCAGTTATGGGGCAGGAAACAATTCACCCCTCCACTTT. It specifies CASSYGAGNNSPLHF.